A single sample gave rise to the 21 T cell receptor beta chains below, sequenced in a study of blood T cells in healthy people across ages. Next came a second PCR, run for about 7 to 12 cycles, which used a sample-barcoded 5' primer along with a J-beta primer mix. In TCRdb, the 5' RACE reads were re-called with MiXCR into one record per CDR3 protein. The sample contains more than 800,000 distinct CDR3 sequences, 29% of which appear only once. Sequencing input: blood. The receptors originated from a woman older than 75 in good health.

This chain connects TRBV7-2 to TRBJ1-1; 7 bases map to TRBD1. Losses at the gene ends were 1 base for V and 3 bases for J; bases not matched to a gene: 11. Germline CDR1 is SGHTA and CDR2 is FQGNSA. The CDR3 runs to 17 residues. CDR3 bases: TGTGCCAGCAGCTTAGACCCTTGGACAGGAGACTACACTGAAGCTTTCTTT. As protein: CASSLDPWTGDYTEAFF. The entire variable domain, with the rest obtained from reference TRBV7-2 and TRBJ1-1, is as follows: GAGVSQSPSNKVTEKGKDVELRCDPISGHTALYWYRQSLGQGLEFLIYFQGNSAPDKSGLPSDRFSAERTGGSVSTLTIQRTQQEDSAVYLCASSLDPWTGDYTEAFFGQGTRLTVV.

Comments on this clonotype: Just one base apart from a much larger clone, this may be a read error. The V gene is TRBV10-3, the J gene TRBJ2-5; 8 nucleotides align to TRBD2. This CDR3 comprises 15 residues. After removal of 0 bases from V and 11 bases from J, the junction contained 11 bases not matched to a gene. Germline-derived CDR1 and CDR2 are ENHRY and SYGVKD. The CDR3 here is CAISESRGGSTKQYF. The CDR3 DNA reads TGTGCCATCAGTGAGTCTCGGGGGGGCTCCACTAAGCAGTACTTC.

This clonotype was observed many times. The chain couples TRBV3-1 to TRBJ2-1; 9 bases are shared with TRBD1. The CDR3 loop spans 17 amino acids. V lost 3 bases to trimming and J lost 5 bases; unmatched junction nucleotides: 11. Germline V gene lookup returns CDR1 LGHDT and CDR2 YNNKEL (reference sequence). Here the CDR3 reads CASSHVITGGVDNEQFF. CDR3 sequence (DNA): TGTGCCAGCAGCCATGTGATCACAGGGGGCGTCGACAATGAGCAGTTCTTC.

The rearrangement links TRBV20-1 to TRBJ2-3; maybe TRBD2 (5 bases). The CDR3 has 13 amino acids. Trimming cost V 2 bases and J 3 bases, with 9 bases left between them. Germline assignment: CDR1 DFQATT and CDR2 SNEGSKA (reference sequence). For the CDR3, the DNA is TGCAGTGCTAGAAGTTCGGGGACAGATACGCAGTATTTT. It codes for CSARSSGTDTQYF.

In this sample, this clonotype turned up many times. The chain couples TRBV6-6 to TRBJ2-5; D may be TRBD2 (6 bases). This CDR3 contains 16 residues. Germline CDR1 and CDR2: MNHNY and SVGAGI (reference sequence). V dropped 0 bases and J dropped 1 base, with 12 bases sitting between them. CDR3 protein: CASSYSASASQETQYF. The CDR3 bases are TGTGCCAGCAGTTACTCCGCTAGCGCGAGCCAAGAGACCCAGTACTTC.

The chain has TRBV2 and TRBJ2-3; no definite D call. Trimming took off 3 bases at V and 3 bases at J, with 7 bases between the two ends. The CDR3 runs to 13 residues. Germline V lookup: CDR1 SNHLY, CDR2 FYNNEI. The CDR3 nucleotides are TGTGCCAGCAGTGATGGGTCGACAGATACGCAGTATTTT. The encoded protein is CASSDGSTDTQYF.

This chain links TRBV7-9 with TRBJ2-2; 8 nucleotides agree with TRBD2. The CDR3 spans 15 residues. Unmatched junction bases numbered 3, after V lost 4 bases and J lost 2 bases. Germline V gives CDR1 SEHNR, CDR2 FQNEAQ (reference sequence). CDR3 region: CASSSGGINTGELFF. Here the CDR3 DNA reads TGTGCCAGCAGCTCGGGGGGGATCAACACCGGGGAGCTGTTTTTT.

This clonotype appeared many times. The V gene is TRBV6-5, the J gene TRBJ2-3, with 13 bases fitting TRBD2. This CDR3 contains 16 residues. Germline CDR1 MNHEY, CDR2 SVGAGI. Unmatched junction bases numbered 2, after V lost 1 base and J lost 4 bases. In DNA, the CDR3 is TGTGCCAGCAGTTACTTGGGACTAGCGGGGTCAGATACGCAGTATTTT. Translation: CASSYLGLAGSDTQYF.

The sample holds many counts of this clonotype. The chain uses TRBV4-1 and TRBJ2-5; D not certain. The germline CDR1 and CDR2 sequences are MGHRA and YSYEKL. V dropped 4 bases and J dropped 3 bases, with 15 bases sitting between them. CDR3 length equals 15 residues. The DNA for the CDR3 is TGCGCCAGCAGCCGACAACCGGGCTGGGAAGAGACCCAGTACTTC. Protein sequence: CASSRQPGWEETQYF.

This clonotype was counted between two and nine times. The chain links TRBV20-1 to TRBJ1-5, with D possibly being TRBD1 (6 bases). Germline V gene data show CDR1 as DFQATT and CDR2 as SNEGSKA (reference sequence). V lost 5 bases and J lost 0, with 14 bases in between. This CDR3 region has 15 residues. Here the CDR3 reads CSALGQPYSNQPQHF. DNA for the CDR3: TGCAGTGCTCTAGGACAGCCATATAGCAATCAGCCCCAGCATTTT.

This clonotype was found many times. V and J are TRBV5-5 and TRBJ2-7; D is perhaps TRBD1 or TRBD2 (6 bases each). CDR1 SGHKS and CDR2 YYEKEE come from the germline V gene (reference sequence). This CDR3 is built from 13 residues. The V end lost 1 base, the J end lost 7 bases, and 12 bases lay between the germline ends. CDR3 sequence (DNA): TGTGCCAGCAGCTTGATCGGGGGCGAGGAGCAGTACTTC. It is translated as CASSLIGGEEQYF.

There are a few counts of this clonotype. The chain recombines TRBV20-1 with TRBJ2-5, with 7 bases identical to TRBD1. Germline V CDR1 and CDR2: DFQATT, SNEGSKA (reference sequence). V lost 0 bases, J lost 13 bases, and 17 bases stayed unmatched. The CDR3 consists of 15 residues. CDR3 coding DNA: TGCAGTGCTAGAGATCTACAGGGGTCCTCATCTTTTCGGTACTTC. Translation: CSARDLQGSSSFRYF.

The chain couples TRBV20-1 to TRBJ1-4; possibly TRBD1 for D (5 bases). CDR1 and CDR2 from the germline V gene are DFQATT and SNEGSKA (reference sequence). Trimming took 5 bases from V and 8 from J, leaving 9 bases between them. This CDR3 contains 11 residues. This CDR3 reads CSAQKGEKLFF. CDR3 coding DNA: TGCAGTGCTCAGAAGGGGGAAAAACTGTTTTTT.

This clonotype came up a few times. A much larger clone differs by one base, so this may be a read error. V gene TRBV24-1 combines with J gene TRBJ2-3; maybe TRBD1 (5 bases). The CDR3 length is 13 residues. V was pared by 4 bases and J by 11 bases, with 15 bases between. The V gene's germline CDR1 is KGHDR and CDR2 SFDVKD. CDR3: CATSDTGRARQYF. The CDR3 DNA sequence: TGTGCCACCAGTGACACAGGACGAGCGAGGCAGTATTTT.

The table lists this clonotype with many counts. The chain has TRBV5-1 and TRBJ1-4; TRBD1 might be the D (5 bases). Germline assignment: CDR1 SGHRS and CDR2 YFSETQ. The CDR3 contains 16 residues. V lost 4 bases and J lost 5, with 18 bases in between. CDR3 nucleotides: TGCGCCAGCAGCACCGGAGGGGCCCTAGGAAATGAAAAACTGTTTTTT. Translation: CASSTGGALGNEKLFF.

At least ten counts were recorded for this clonotype. The J gene is TRBJ1-2, the V gene TRBV12-3 or TRBV12-4, with 10 bases matching TRBD1. V gave up 6 bases and J gave up 8 bases; unmatched junction bases: 12. The CDR3 extends over 15 amino acids. The chain's CDR3 is CASRQTGTGVGGYTF. The CDR3 DNA follows: TGTGCCAGCAGACAAACCGGGACAGGGGTCGGAGGCTACACCTTC.

This clonotype was observed at least ten times. The chain couples TRBV9 to TRBJ2-7; perhaps TRBD1 as D (5 bases). Germline lookup yields CDR1 SGDLS and CDR2 YYNGEE. With 0 bases removed from V and 0 bases from J, the gap between germline ends came to 7 bases. The CDR3 has 14 amino acids. The CDR3, as DNA: TGTGCCAGCAGCGTAGAGGGGTTCTCCTACGAGCAGTACTTC. It encodes CASSVEGFSYEQYF.

This sequence joins TRBV6-5 and TRBJ1-5, with 8 bases matching TRBD1. The junction had 4 bases not matched to a gene; V was cut back by 6 bases and J by 0 bases. The CDR3 is made up of 15 amino acids. Germline V gives CDR1 MNHEY, CDR2 SVGAGI. CDR3 DNA sequence: TGTGCCAGCAGCCCAGGGGGCTTTAGCAATCAGCCCCAGCATTTT. Translated, it gives CASSPGGFSNQPQHF.

This clonotype has a count of ten or more. The rearrangement uses TRBV7-2 and TRBJ2-3; 7 nucleotides match TRBD1. The CDR3 is 15 residues long. With 1 base clipped from V and 4 bases from J, the junction kept 5 bases outside the gene matches. Germline V gene lookup returns CDR1 SGHTA and CDR2 FQGNSA. The CDR3 loop is CASSLEPQGADTQYF. DNA for the CDR3: TGTGCCAGCAGCTTAGAACCCCAGGGGGCAGATACGCAGTATTTT.

This clonotype has ten or more counts. This rearrangement joins TRBV6-5 to TRBJ1-1; TRBD1 matches at 7 bases. CDR3 length: 15 amino acids. The junction had 7 bases not matched to a gene; V was cut back by 5 bases and J by 1 base. Germline V lookup: CDR1 MNHEY, CDR2 SVGAGI. The CDR3 DNA is TGTGCCAGCAGTCCTAGACAGGGATCGAACACTGAAGCTTTCTTT. Encoded protein: CASSPRQGSNTEAFF.

This chain joins TRBV5-1 and TRBJ2-2; D not certain. V was pared by 4 bases and J by 6 bases, with 10 bases between. The CDR3 spans 13 residues. Per the germline V gene, CDR1 is SGHRS and CDR2 is YFSETQ. CDR3 sequence: CASSPGRAGELFF. CDR3 nucleotides: TGCGCCAGCAGCCCTGGAAGGGCCGGGGAGCTGTTTTTT.